Following are 28 T cell receptor beta chains from one sample sequenced in a study of graft-versus-host responses after intestinal transplantation (TCRdb year 2021). Their antigens are not known. Library preparation employed the immunoSEQ multiplex PCR assay. The table comes from immuneACCESS by way of TCRdb, which keeps in-frame sequences with V and J called. Part of the clones is missing from these tables; in studies checked, under half for an unresolved V gene and the rest for unknown reasons. In all, the sample holds 70,000 to 95,000 clones, and 90% to 95% of those were seen once. About 1.1% of the sample is held by the ten biggest clonotypes. The sample's time point label is to be understood as: cells obtained before transplantation from donor or recipient. This specimen was unstimulated CD8+ T cells sorted from spleen or lymph node cells, taken before transplant. These receptors were collected from a human donor who was the organ donor for an intestinal transplant.

The V gene is TRBV4-1, the J gene TRBJ1-2; D gene uncertain. The V end lost 0 bases, the J end lost 1 base, and 12 bases lay between the germline ends. From germline, CDR1 is MGHRA and CDR2 YSYEKL. This CDR3 has 16 residues. DNA of the CDR3: TGCGCCAGCAGCCAAGATAGTGCAGGAATTAACTATGGCTACACCTTC. It translates to CASSQDSAGINYGYTF.

The chain is built from TRBV2 and TRBJ2-5; TRBD2 aligns across 7 bases. This CDR3 region has 14 residues. Germline CDR1 SNHLY, CDR2 FYNNEI. The ends lost 2 bases at V and 3 bases at J; junction bases unmatched: 3. CDR3 residues: CASSELAGEETQYF. Written as DNA, the CDR3 is TGTGCCAGCAGTGAACTCGCGGGGGAAGAGACCCAGTACTTC.

About this clone: Other DNA sequences in the sample encode the same CDR3. The V gene is TRBV9, the J gene TRBJ1-1; D might be TRBD1 (6 bases). The V end lost 2 bases, the J end lost 6 bases, and 14 bases lay between the germline ends. CDR1 is SGDLS, CDR2 YYNGEE, per germline. The CDR3 contains 14 residues. CDR3 in DNA: TGTGCCAGCAGCGTGGCTACAGGGTTCCCTGAAGCTTTCTTT. Its translation is CASSVATGFPEAFF.

V usage is TRBV19 and J usage is TRBJ1-5; tentatively, D is TRBD1 (6 bases). Germline CDR1 LNHDA, CDR2 SQIVND (reference sequence). CDR3 length: 15 residues. Trimming removed 9 bases at V and 0 bases at J, with 15 bases between. In nucleotides, the CDR3 is TGTGCCAGCTCCTACGGGACACCTAGCAATCAGCCCCAGCATTTT. It translates to CASSYGTPSNQPQHF.

In this sample, this clone turned up a few times. The chain joins TRBV28 to TRBJ2-4; 10 bases map to TRBD1. This CDR3 has 14 amino acids. The V and J ends lost 5 bases and 5 bases, in that order; junction bases with no gene match: 3. Germline CDR1 reads MDHEN; CDR2 reads SYDVKM. The CDR3 loop is CASSPGTGENIQYF. The CDR3 bases are TGTGCCAGCAGTCCCGGGACAGGGGAAAACATTCAGTACTTC.

The chain employs TRBV10-3 and TRBJ2-1, with D possibly TRBD2 on 5 matching bases. CDR1 is ENHRY and CDR2 is SYGVKD in the germline V gene. This CDR3 is built from 14 residues. V lost 1 base to trimming and J lost 4 bases, with 8 bases between them. The CDR3 region is CAISEWRQYNEQFF. In nucleotides, the CDR3 is TGTGCCATCAGTGAGTGGAGGCAGTACAATGAGCAGTTCTTC.

This clone was observed a handful of times. The chain has TRBV4-1 and TRBJ2-7; 7 positions agree with TRBD1. The germline CDR1 and CDR2 sequences are MGHRA and YSYEKL. V was pared by 1 base and J by 6 bases, with 9 bases of the junction left unmatched. The CDR3 loop spans 15 amino acids. CDR3 sequence reads: CASSQAPRGKGEQYF. Written as DNA, the CDR3 is TGCGCCAGCAGCCAAGCCCCCAGGGGGAAAGGCGAGCAGTACTTC.

The chain uses TRBV4-1 and TRBJ1-6, with D possibly being TRBD1 (6 bases). Germline lookup yields CDR1 MGHRA and CDR2 YSYEKL. The CDR3 contains 15 residues. Trimming shortened V by 3 bases and J by 4 bases, and 10 bases separated the two germline ends. CDR3 nucleotide sequence: TGCGCCAGCAGCCAGGGGACACCTTATAATTCACCCCTCCACTTT. Amino acid sequence: CASSQGTPYNSPLHF.

The chain carries TRBV19 and TRBJ1-1; tentative D call: TRBD1 (5 bases). This CDR3 contains 14 residues. Deletions cut 5 bases from V and 1 base from J, with 11 bases between. The germline V gene has CDR1 LNHDA and CDR2 SQIVND (reference sequence). In DNA form, the CDR3 reads TGTGCCAGTAGTTGGGGGGTAGGGAACACTGAAGCTTTCTTT. Translated, it gives CASSWGVGNTEAFF.

The chain couples TRBV5-8 to TRBJ2-5; possible D gene TRBD2, 5 bases. TRBJ2-7 matches the DNA end more closely, so the J call is doubtful. The CDR3 is made up of 12 amino acids. Germline CDR1 is SGHTS and CDR2 is YDEGEE. CDR3 in amino acids: CASSRDSYEQYF. In DNA form, the CDR3 reads TGTGCCAGCAGCCGGGACTCCTACGAGCAGTACTTC.

The rearrangement uses TRBV25-1 and TRBJ1-6; D is unresolved. Trimming cost V 1 base and J 9 bases, with 4 bases left between them. Germline CDR1 is MGHDK and CDR2 is SYGVNS. The CDR3 has 12 residues. The CDR3 sequence is CASSESGSPLHF. CDR3 nucleotide sequence: TGTGCCAGCAGTGAATCAGGTTCACCCCTCCACTTT.

This sequence joins TRBV27 and TRBJ1-5; tentative D call: TRBD1 (5 bases). Trimming cost V 6 bases and J 7 bases, with 13 bases left between them. Germline assignment: CDR1 MNHEY and CDR2 SMNVEV (reference sequence). The CDR3 extends over 13 amino acids. CDR3 loop: CASSLTVSQPQHF. As DNA, the CDR3 is TGTGCCAGCAGCCTGACAGTATCACAGCCCCAGCATTTT.

This clone was detected only once. V gene TRBV2 combines with J gene TRBJ2-7, with TRBD1 matching over 8 bases. Germline CDR1 reads SNHLY; CDR2 reads FYNNEI. J lost 4 bases, V lost 6 bases, and 11 bases had no gene match. This CDR3 has 15 amino acids. In DNA, the CDR3 is TGTGCCAGCAGCGGGCCGGACAGGGAACGGTACGAGCAGTACTTC. Amino acids: CASSGPDRERYEQYF.

The gene calls are TRBV27 and TRBJ2-3, with 15 bases lining up with TRBD2. Germline CDR1 reads MNHEY; CDR2 reads SMNVEV (reference sequence). This CDR3 region has 18 residues. The V segment lost 6 bases and the J segment 1 base; nucleotides outside the gene matches: 8. Here the CDR3 reads CASRVGTSGRKGTDTQYF. The CDR3 nucleotides are TGTGCCAGCAGGGTCGGGACTAGCGGGAGGAAAGGCACAGATACGCAGTATTTT.

CDR3 loop: CAWTLEDYYEQYF. The CDR3 DNA reads as TGTGCCTGGACCCTGGAGGACTACTACGAGCAGTACTTC. The J gene is TRBJ2-7, the V gene TRBV30; D perhaps matches TRBD2 (6 bases). This CDR3 has 13 residues. CDR1 GTSNPN and CDR2 SVGIG come from the germline V gene (reference sequence). Trimming took 4 bases from V and 3 from J, leaving 13 bases between them.

This chain connects TRBV5-6 to TRBJ2-7; D is uncertain. This CDR3 is built from 13 residues. The V and J ends lost 0 bases and 1 base respectively, with 5 bases between them. Looked up from germline, CDR1 is SGHDT and CDR2 is YYEEEE. In DNA, the CDR3 is TGTGCCAGCAGCTTGGCGGTTTCCTACGAGCAGTACTTC. Residues: CASSLAVSYEQYF.

The J gene is TRBJ1-1, the V gene TRBV6-6; 7 nucleotides line up with TRBD1. Looked up from germline, CDR1 is MNHNY and CDR2 is SVGAGI (reference sequence). CDR3 length: 13 amino acids. Unmatched junction bases numbered 5, after V lost 5 bases and J lost 5 bases. CDR3 DNA sequence: TGTGCCAGCAGTCCCGCAGGGGGGACTGAAGCTTTCTTT. Its protein product is CASSPAGGTEAFF.

This clone was counted a single time. The gene calls are TRBV5-4 and TRBJ1-2; TRBD1 aligns across 8 bases. The germline CDR1 and CDR2 sequences are SGHNT and YYREEE (reference sequence). CDR3 length equals 14 residues. Trimming took 0 bases from V and 5 from J; bases not matched to a gene: 3. This chain's CDR3 is CASSLDRGGYGYTF. The CDR3 nucleotides read TGTGCCAGCAGCTTGGACAGGGGGGGATATGGCTACACCTTC.

CDR3 protein: CASSLEATPSYNEQFF. The CDR3, as DNA: TGCGCCAGCAGCTTGGAAGCCACCCCCTCCTACAATGAGCAGTTCTTC. J is TRBJ2-1 and V is TRBV5-1, with D unclear. CDR1 is SGHRS, CDR2 YFSETQ, per germline. The V gene lost 0 bases and the J gene lost 0 bases, with 10 bases spanning the gap. The CDR3 is made up of 16 amino acids.

The chain employs TRBV9 and TRBJ1-1; no firm D call. The CDR3 runs to 15 residues. CDR1 is SGDLS, CDR2 YYNGEE, per germline. V was pared by 6 bases and J by 2 bases, with 17 bases between. This CDR3 reads CASNQYTDFNTEAFF. CDR3 nucleotide sequence: TGTGCCAGCAACCAGTATACCGACTTTAACACTGAAGCTTTCTTT. Drawing the rest from reference TRBV9 and TRBJ1-1, the complete variable domain is DSGVTQTPKHLITATGQRVTLRCSPRSGDLSVYWYQQSLDQGLQFLIQYYNGEERAKGNILERFSAQQFPDLHSELNLSSLELGDSALYFCASNQYTDFNTEAFFGQGTRLTVV.

The chain uses TRBV7-2 and TRBJ2-1; no firm D call. Germline loops: CDR1 SGHTA, CDR2 FQGNSA. Between the trimmed V and J ends, which lost 1 base and 8 bases, there was a span of 9 bases. The length of the CDR3 is 13 residues. The CDR3 reads CASSLVESYEQFF. Written as DNA, the CDR3 is TGTGCCAGCAGCTTAGTCGAGTCGTATGAGCAGTTCTTC.

The rearrangement uses TRBV28 and TRBJ1-1; 9 bases are shared with TRBD1. The CDR3 is made up of 17 amino acids. Germline CDR1 reads MDHEN; CDR2 reads SYDVKM. J gave up 1 base and V 4 bases, and 10 bases lay outside the gene matches. In DNA, the CDR3 is TGTGCCAGCAGTTCCGGACAGGGGTACCTTTCGAACACTGAAGCTTTCTTT. It yields the protein CASSSGQGYLSNTEAFF.

The chain is built from TRBV5-1 and TRBJ2-2; the D gene is possibly TRBD2 (6 bases). The length of the CDR3 is 14 residues. Looked up from germline, CDR1 is SGHRS and CDR2 is YFSETQ. V lost 4 bases and J 9 bases, leaving 16 bases between the germline ends. The CDR3: CASSPRLVVRELFF. The CDR3 DNA follows: TGCGCCAGCAGCCCACGACTAGTCGTCCGGGAGCTGTTTTTT.

The chain couples TRBV30 to TRBJ1-3, with 10 bases that match TRBD1. There are 17 residues in the CDR3. After removal of 4 bases from V and 0 bases from J, the junction contained 9 bases not matched to a gene. CDR1 is GTSNPN and CDR2 is SVGIG in the germline V gene (reference sequence). CDR3: CAWTTIDRGPSGNTIYF. The CDR3 DNA reads as TGTGCCTGGACCACGATTGACAGGGGGCCCTCTGGAAACACCATATATTTT.

CDR3 protein: CAISEYMNTEAFF. The CDR3 DNA is TGTGCCATCTCCGAATACATGAACACTGAAGCTTTCTTT. The J gene is TRBJ1-1, the V gene TRBV10-3; D is unclear. The CDR3 is 13 amino acids. Germline V gene sequence: CDR1 ENHRY, CDR2 SYGVKD. The V and J ends lost 8 bases and 0 bases respectively, with 10 bases between them.

The genes are TRBV5-1 and TRBJ2-5; possibly TRBD1 for D (6 bases). Gene TRBJ2-7 matches the end of the DNA better, so the J call may be wrong. The germline gives CDR1 SGHRS, CDR2 YFSETQ. This CDR3 has 14 amino acids. The CDR3 protein is CASTSQGKSYEQYF. As DNA, the CDR3 is TGCGCCAGCACTTCCCAGGGGAAATCCTACGAGCAGTACTTC.

The chain combines TRBV5-1 with TRBJ2-3; TRBD2 matches 8 bases. This CDR3 is built from 15 residues. V dropped 4 bases and J dropped 5; count of bases not matched to a gene: 9. The germline V gene encodes CDR1 SGHRS and CDR2 YFSETQ. The chain's CDR3 is CASSVQRERGDTQYF. For the CDR3, the DNA is TGCGCCAGCAGCGTCCAGCGGGAGCGGGGAGATACGCAGTATTTT.

J is TRBJ1-2 and V is TRBV5-6; 7 nucleotides line up with TRBD1. The CDR3 extends over 18 amino acids. V dropped 4 bases and J dropped 1; count of bases not matched to a gene: 16. The germline gives CDR1 SGHDT, CDR2 YYEEEE. The CDR3 DNA follows: TGTGCCAGCAGCCAAATCGATAACCTGGGACAGATTAACTATGGCTACACCTTC. This encodes CASSQIDNLGQINYGYTF.